This T cell receptor beta chain was recovered during a study of T-cell memory formation after mild COVID-19. TCRdb itself ran the 5' RACE reads through MiXCR, one entry per CDR3 protein. The table lists approximately 190,000 distinct CDR3 sequences, approximately 16% of them singletons. Trimming cost V 3 bases and J 0 bases, with 17 bases left between them. The germline V gene has CDR1 MNHNS and CDR2 SASEGT. This CDR3 is built from 17 residues. A few counts support this clonotype. The antigen is unknown. Study observations and caveats: Those CD4+ clones that contracted were mainly in CM and EM (CD8+ ones in EMRA).

Sequenced material: PBMCs or a T cell subset sorted from them (not recorded which). This TCR was sampled from an adult woman who had mild COVID-19 (a few samples of this study predate the infection). Cell type and time point are not known. The chain couples TRBV6-1 to TRBJ1-2, with D maybe TRBD1 (6 bases). The CDR3 DNA reads as TGTGCCAGCAGTGACTGGGGAGGGACACCTTCTAACTATGGCTACACCTTC. It encodes CASSDWGGTPSNYGYTF.